The 3 T cell receptor beta chains below all came from one sample that was sequenced in a study of cytomegalovirus exposure and HLA in healthy donors. 60 Vbeta and 13 Jbeta primers were used in PCR. Assay: immunoSEQ multiplex PCR; the TCRdb copy retains only in-frame clones and omits some. The sample contains about 120,000 clones, more than 80% of which appear only once. Sequenced sample: PBMCs. The receptors stem from a man aged 40-50 years in good health and CMV-seronegative.

This rearrangement joins TRBV4-1 to TRBJ1-5; the D is unclear. The V end lost 3 bases, the J end lost 7 bases, and 10 bases lay between the germline ends. The CDR3 runs 13 residues. Per the germline V gene, CDR1 is MGHRA and CDR2 is YSYEKL. CDR3 sequence reads: CASSHALEQPQHF. CDR3 nucleotides: TGCGCCAGCAGCCACGCCCTAGAGCAGCCCCAGCATTTT.

This clone was seen only a few times. V and J are TRBV5-4 and TRBJ2-7; 8 bases map to TRBD1. This CDR3 spans 14 amino acids. Germline CDR1 reads SGHNT; CDR2 reads YYREEE (reference sequence). Trimming cost V 4 bases and J 7 bases; bases outside gene matches: 10. Here the CDR3 DNA reads TGTGCCAGCAGCGGAGGACAGGGTCGTCGGGAGCAGTACTTC. Amino acids: CASSGGQGRREQYF. Full variable domain (remainder filled in from reference TRBV5-4 and TRBJ2-7): ETGVTQSPTHLIKTRGQQVTLRCSSQSGHNTVSWYQQALGQGPQFIFQYYREEENGRGNFPPRFSGLQFPNYSSELNVNALELDDSALYLCASSGGQGRREQYFGPGTRLTVT.

Worth noting for this clone: This specimen includes other DNA sequences encoding the same CDR3. V gene TRBV28 combines with J gene TRBJ1-5; the D is unclear. Germline V gene data show CDR1 as MDHEN and CDR2 as SYDVKM. The CDR3 is 14 amino acids. Trimming left V 2 bases short and J 0 bases short, with 5 bases between. CDR3 nucleotides: TGTGCCAGCAGTTTAGGCCCTAGCAATCAGCCCCAGCATTTT. It yields the protein CASSLGPSNQPQHF.